This T cell receptor beta chain was captured in a study of cytomegalovirus exposure and HLA in healthy donors. The study's findings and limits: Rarity held for most TCR sequences, but there were some public TCRs that occurred in many donors. Reported results showed that the classifier diagnosed cytomegalovirus status with high specificity and sensitivity. TCR beta chains numbering about 160 were designated cytomegalovirus-associated.

With V trimmed by 4 bases and J by 1 base, 13 bases remained unmatched. Per germline, CDR1 SGHVS and CDR2 FQNEAQ. The CDR3 runs to 19 residues. This PCR relied on a set of 60 Vbeta primers and 13 Jbeta primers. Method: immunoSEQ multiplex PCR; TCRdb's copy keeps in-frame clones and lacks some. The sample carries more than 95,000 clones, under 85% recorded once. A word on this clone: Its matching antigen is unknown.

The clonotype was recovered from a young woman in good health and CMV-seronegative. V gene TRBV7-8 combines with J gene TRBJ1-6; 7 positions agree with TRBD1. The material sequenced was PBMCs. CDR3 in DNA: TGTGCCAGCAGCTCTAGGTCCGGGACAGAATTTTCCTATAATTCACCCCTCCACTTT. Translating gives CASSSRSGTEFSYNSPLHF.